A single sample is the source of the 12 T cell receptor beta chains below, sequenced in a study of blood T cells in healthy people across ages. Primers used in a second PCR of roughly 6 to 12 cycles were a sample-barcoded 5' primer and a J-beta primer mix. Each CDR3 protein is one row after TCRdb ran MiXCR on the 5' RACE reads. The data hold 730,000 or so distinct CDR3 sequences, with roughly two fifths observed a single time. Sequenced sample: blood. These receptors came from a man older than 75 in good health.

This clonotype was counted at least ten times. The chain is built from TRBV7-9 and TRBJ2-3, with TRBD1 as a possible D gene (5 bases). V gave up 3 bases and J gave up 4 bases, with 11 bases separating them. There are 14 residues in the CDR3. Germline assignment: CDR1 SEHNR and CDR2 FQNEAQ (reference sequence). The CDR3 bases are TGTGCCAGCAGCTTGAAGGGGCAGGCAGATACGCAGTATTTT. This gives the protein CASSLKGQADTQYF. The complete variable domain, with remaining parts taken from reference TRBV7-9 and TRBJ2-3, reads DTGVSQNPRHKITKRGQNVTFRCDPISEHNRLYWYRQTLGQGPEFLTYFQNEAQLEKSRLLSDRFSAERPKGSFSTLEIQRTEQGDSAMYLCASSLKGQADTQYFGPGTRLTVL.

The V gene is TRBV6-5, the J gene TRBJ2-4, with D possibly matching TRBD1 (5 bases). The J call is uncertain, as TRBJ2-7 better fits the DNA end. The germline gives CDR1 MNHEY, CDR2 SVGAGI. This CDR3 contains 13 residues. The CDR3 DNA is TGTGCCAGCAAAAGACAGACACAATACGAGCAGTACTTC. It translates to CASKRQTQYEQYF.

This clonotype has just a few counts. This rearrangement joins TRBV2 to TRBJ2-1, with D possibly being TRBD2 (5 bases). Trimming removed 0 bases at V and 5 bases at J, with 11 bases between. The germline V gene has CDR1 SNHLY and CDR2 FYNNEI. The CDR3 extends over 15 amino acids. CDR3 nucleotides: TGTGCCAGCAGTGAAGCGCGTCGAGGGAACAATGAGCAGTTCTTC. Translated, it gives CASSEARRGNNEQFF. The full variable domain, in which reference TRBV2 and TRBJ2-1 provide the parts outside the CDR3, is EPEVTQTPSHQVTQMGQEVILRCVPISNHLYFYWYRQILGQKVEFLVSFYNNEISEKSEIFDDQFSVERPDGSNFTLKIRSTKLEDSAMYFCASSEARRGNNEQFFGPGTRLTVL.

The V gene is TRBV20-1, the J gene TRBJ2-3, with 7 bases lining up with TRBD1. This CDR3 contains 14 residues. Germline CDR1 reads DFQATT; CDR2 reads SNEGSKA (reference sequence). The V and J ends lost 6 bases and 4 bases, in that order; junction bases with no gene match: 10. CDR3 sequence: CSARKGATADTQYF. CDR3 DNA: TGCAGTGCGAGAAAGGGGGCGACGGCAGATACGCAGTATTTT.

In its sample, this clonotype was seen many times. The CDR3 nucleotides read TGTGCCAGCAGTTTAAGGGCCGGAGCTAGCGGGAGGGCCGACAATGAGCAGTTCTTC. Translating gives CASSLRAGASGRADNEQFF. The chain uses TRBV27 and TRBJ2-1, with TRBD2 identical over 12 bases. This CDR3 contains 19 residues. The ends lost 2 bases at V and 5 bases at J; junction bases unmatched: 13. From germline, CDR1 is MNHEY and CDR2 SMNVEV (reference sequence).

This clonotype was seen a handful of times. CDR3 sequence reads: CASSAVDRYTEAFF. The DNA of the CDR3 is TGTGCCAGCAGCGCGGTCGACAGGTACACTGAAGCTTTCTTT. The V gene is TRBV6-2 or TRBV6-3, the J gene TRBJ1-1, with a weak D call TRBD1 (6 bases). V gave up 6 bases and J gave up 3 bases, with 14 bases separating them. The germline V gene has CDR1 MNHEY and CDR2 SVGEGT. The length of the CDR3 is 14 residues.

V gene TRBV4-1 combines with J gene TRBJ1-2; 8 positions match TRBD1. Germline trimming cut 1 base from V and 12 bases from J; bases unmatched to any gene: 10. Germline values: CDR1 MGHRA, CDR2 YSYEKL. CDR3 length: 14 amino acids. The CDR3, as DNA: TGCGCCAGCAGCCAAGGGGACAGGTCCGATGCCGACACCTTC. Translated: CASSQGDRSDADTF.

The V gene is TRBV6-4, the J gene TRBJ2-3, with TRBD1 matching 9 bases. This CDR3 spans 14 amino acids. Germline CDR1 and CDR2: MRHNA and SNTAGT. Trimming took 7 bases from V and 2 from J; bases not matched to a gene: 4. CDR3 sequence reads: CASKQGAYTDTQYF. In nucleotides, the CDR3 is TGTGCCAGCAAACAGGGGGCTTACACAGATACGCAGTATTTT.

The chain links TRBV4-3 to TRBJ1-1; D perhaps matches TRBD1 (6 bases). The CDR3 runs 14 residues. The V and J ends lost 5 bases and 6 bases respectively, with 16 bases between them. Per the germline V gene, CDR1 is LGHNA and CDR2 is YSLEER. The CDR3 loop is CASSAQRGFAEAFF. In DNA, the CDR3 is TGCGCCAGCAGCGCTCAAAGGGGGTTCGCTGAAGCTTTCTTT.

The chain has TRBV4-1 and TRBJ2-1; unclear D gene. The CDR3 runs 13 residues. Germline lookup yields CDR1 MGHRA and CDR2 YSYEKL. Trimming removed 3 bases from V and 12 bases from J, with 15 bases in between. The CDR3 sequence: CASSHLSTDTQFF. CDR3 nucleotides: TGCGCCAGCAGCCACCTGAGCACAGATACGCAGTTCTTC.

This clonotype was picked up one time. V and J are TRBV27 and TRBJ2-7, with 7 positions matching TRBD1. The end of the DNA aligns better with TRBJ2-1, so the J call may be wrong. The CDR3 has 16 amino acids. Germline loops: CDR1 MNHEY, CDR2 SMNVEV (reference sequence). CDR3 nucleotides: TGTGCCAGCAGTTTACGAGACAGGGTTTTGGGGAATGAGCAGTTCTTC. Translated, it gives CASSLRDRVLGNEQFF.

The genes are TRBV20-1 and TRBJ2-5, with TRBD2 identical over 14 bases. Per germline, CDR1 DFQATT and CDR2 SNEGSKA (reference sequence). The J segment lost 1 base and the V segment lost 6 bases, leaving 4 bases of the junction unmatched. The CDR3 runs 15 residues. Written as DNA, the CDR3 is TGCAGTGCCACGACTAGCGGGAGGGCCCAAGAGACCCAGTACTTC. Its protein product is CSATTSGRAQETQYF.